The 19 T cell receptor beta chains presented below share a single source sample, sequenced in a study of T-cell memory formation after mild COVID-19. Each CDR3 protein is one row after TCRdb ran MiXCR on the 5' RACE reads. The table lists 350,000 to 450,000 distinct CDR3 sequences, approximately 20% of them singletons. The sample was PBMCs or a T cell subset sorted from them (not recorded which). The origin of the receptors is an adult woman who had mild COVID-19 (a few samples of this study predate the infection). Cell type and time point are not known.

This clonotype came up a few times. This chain links TRBV29-1 with TRBJ2-5; a possible D gene is TRBD2 (5 bases). Germline lookup yields CDR1 SQVTM and CDR2 ANQGSEA. V shed 6 bases and J shed 6 bases, with 17 bases lying between them. The CDR3 is made up of 13 amino acids. The DNA for the CDR3 is TGCAGCGTGGAGATGACGCCTAGCAAGACCCAGTACTTC. Translated, it gives CSVEMTPSKTQYF.

This clonotype was picked up a small number of times. The V gene is TRBV29-1, the J gene TRBJ2-3; tentative D call: TRBD2 (5 bases). CDR3 length: 15 residues. Germline V CDR1 and CDR2: SQVTM, ANQGSEA. V was pared by 2 bases and J by 4 bases, with 16 bases between. CDR3 residues: CSVENGGQVADTQYF. The CDR3 nucleotides read TGCAGCGTTGAAAATGGCGGGCAAGTGGCAGATACGCAGTATTTT.

Only a few counts were recorded for this clonotype. V usage is TRBV7-9 and J usage is TRBJ2-5; 7 positions agree with TRBD1. CDR3 size: 15 residues. Germline loops: CDR1 SEHNR, CDR2 FQNEAQ (reference sequence). Germline trimming cut 1 base from V and 5 bases from J; bases unmatched to any gene: 7. The CDR3 coding sequence is TGTGCCAGCAGCTTAGACAGGGGACGAGAGGAGACCCAGTACTTC. Protein product: CASSLDRGREETQYF. Using reference TRBV7-9 and TRBJ2-5 for the parts outside the CDR3, the full variable domain is DTGVSQNPRHKITKRGQNVTFRCDPISEHNRLYWYRQTLGQGPEFLTYFQNEAQLEKSRLLSDRFSAERPKGSFSTLEIQRTEQGDSAMYLCASSLDRGREETQYFGPGTRLLVL.

The genes are TRBV24-1 and TRBJ2-7, with 9 bases identical to TRBD2. Germline V CDR1 and CDR2: KGHDR, SFDVKD. The ends lost 3 bases at V and 1 base at J; junction bases unmatched: 3. The CDR3 sequence is 15 residues long. In nucleotides, the CDR3 is TGTGCCACCAGTGATCCCAGCGGGAGGTCCTACGAGCAGTACTTC. This translates into CATSDPSGRSYEQYF.

The sample holds a few counts of this clonotype. This sequence joins TRBV15 and TRBJ2-1, with a weak D call TRBD2 (6 bases). The CDR3 has 19 residues. V lost 0 bases to trimming and J lost 5 bases, with 23 bases between them. Germline CDR1 LNHNV, CDR2 YYDKDF (reference sequence). The CDR3 DNA reads as TGTGCCACCAGCAGAGACCCTTTGGCGGGGACCCTCAACCACAATGAGCAGTTCTTC. Translated, it gives CATSRDPLAGTLNHNEQFF.

The CDR3 is CATRLGLGEQFF. CDR3 DNA sequence: TGTGCCACACGGCTAGGGCTTGGTGAGCAGTTCTTC. The chain uses TRBV12-3 or TRBV12-4 and TRBJ2-1; no clear D. Trimming cost V 10 bases and J 9 bases, with 16 bases left between them. CDR3 length equals 12 residues.

CDR3 residues: CASRQGSQGTEAFF. The CDR3 DNA follows: TGTGCCAGCAGGCAGGGGAGTCAGGGCACTGAAGCTTTCTTT. The chain has TRBV12-3 or TRBV12-4 and TRBJ1-1; a possible D gene is TRBD1 (6 bases). Trimming cost V 6 bases and J 4 bases, with 15 bases left between them. The CDR3 runs to 14 residues.

DNA for the CDR3: TGCAGTGCTAGTGGACAGTGGGTCGATGAGCAGTTCTTC. Translating gives CSASGQWVDEQFF. V gene TRBV20-1 combines with J gene TRBJ2-1, with a tentative D call TRBD1 (6 bases). Germline V gene lookup returns CDR1 DFQATT and CDR2 SNEGSKA (reference sequence). This CDR3 has 13 residues. The ends were cut back, 3 bases at V and 8 bases at J, with 14 bases in the middle.

This clonotype was seen a handful of times. V gene TRBV6-6 combines with J gene TRBJ1-2; 9 positions agree with TRBD1. The germline V gene encodes CDR1 MNHNY and CDR2 SVGAGI (reference sequence). The CDR3 has 14 residues. The V and J ends lost 5 bases and 2 bases, in that order; junction bases with no gene match: 3. The CDR3 protein is CASSGQGTNYGYTF. DNA for the CDR3: TGTGCCAGCAGTGGACAGGGGACGAACTATGGCTACACCTTC.

A few counts support this clonotype. The V gene is TRBV21-1, the J gene TRBJ2-3; TRBD1, the D gene given by the table, was not confirmed from the DNA. TRBV21-1 is tagged as a pseudogene. The CDR3 totals 17 residues. The DNA for the CDR3 is TGTGCCAGCAGCAAAGCCCCGGGACAGGGAAACACAGATACGCAGTATTTT. It specifies CASSKAPGQGNTDTQYF.

This clonotype was found a few times. V and J are TRBV20-1 and TRBJ1-1; no clear D gene. Germline loops: CDR1 DFQATT, CDR2 SNEGSKA (reference sequence). CDR3 length: 15 residues. The V and J ends lost 3 bases and 0 bases respectively, with 14 bases between them. The CDR3 nucleotides read TGCAGTGCTAGGCTCACAGCTACAGTGAACACTGAAGCTTTCTTT. As protein: CSARLTATVNTEAFF.

This clonotype was observed a few times. The V gene is TRBV12-3 or TRBV12-4, the J gene TRBJ2-5; D is perhaps TRBD1 (6 bases). Trimming stripped 3 bases from V and 1 base from J, with 9 bases between. The CDR3 has 14 amino acids. The CDR3 is CASSLQGSQETQYF. CDR3 nucleotides: TGTGCCAGCAGTTTGCAGGGGAGCCAAGAGACCCAGTACTTC.

This clonotype was seen a few times. The chain is built from TRBV7-9 and TRBJ2-2; D is possibly TRBD2 (7 bases). Trimming shortened V by 5 bases and J by 3 bases, and 19 bases separated the two germline ends. Germline loops: CDR1 SEHNR, CDR2 FQNEAQ (reference sequence). CDR3 length: 17 amino acids. The CDR3: CASSPFSGGWDTGELFF. The CDR3, as DNA: TGTGCCAGCAGCCCCTTTTCGGGGGGCTGGGACACCGGGGAGCTGTTTTTT.

The table lists this clonotype with a few counts. The CDR3 DNA is TGTGCCAGCAGCTTGGCCGCGAAGGGGGCTTTGGAGACCCAGTACTTC. Residues: CASSLAAKGALETQYF. The chain couples TRBV5-5 to TRBJ2-5, with TRBD1 matching over 7 bases. There are 16 residues in the CDR3. The ends lost 0 bases at V and 5 bases at J; junction bases unmatched: 10. CDR1 is SGHKS, CDR2 YYEKEE, per germline (reference sequence).

The sample holds a few counts of this clonotype. The rearrangement joins TRBV29-1 to TRBJ2-1, with 11 bases aligning to TRBD2. V lost 6 bases, J lost 0 bases, and 16 bases stayed unmatched. The germline gives CDR1 SQVTM, CDR2 ANQGSEA. The CDR3 loop spans 19 amino acids. This CDR3 is CSVHAGLAGGGSSYNEQFF. CDR3 in DNA: TGCAGCGTCCACGCTGGACTAGCGGGTGGTGGGAGCTCCTACAATGAGCAGTTCTTC.

V gene TRBV20-1 combines with J gene TRBJ2-3; 16 nucleotides agree with TRBD2. V gave up 6 bases and J gave up 7 bases; unmatched junction bases: 7. The germline CDR1 and CDR2 sequences are DFQATT and SNEGSKA (reference sequence). This CDR3 has 15 amino acids. The CDR3 sequence: CSAPGLAGGPNTQYF. In DNA form, the CDR3 reads TGCAGTGCCCCGGGACTAGCGGGGGGGCCGAATACGCAGTATTTT.

This clonotype has a handful of counts. This chain's CDR3 is CASSLGGDRRHTF. In nucleotides, the CDR3 is TGTGCCAGCAGCTTAGGTGGGGACAGACGACACACCTTC. The chain joins TRBV7-2 to TRBJ1-2, with 7 bases lining up with TRBD1. Germline assignment: CDR1 SGHTA and CDR2 FQGNSA. The J segment lost 12 bases and the V segment lost 1 base, leaving 8 bases of the junction unmatched. CDR3 size: 13 residues. Complete variable domain (other parts from reference TRBV7-2 and TRBJ1-2): GAGVSQSPSNKVTEKGKDVELRCDPISGHTALYWYRQSLGQGLEFLIYFQGNSAPDKSGLPSDRFSAERTGGSVSTLTIQRTQQEDSAVYLCASSLGGDRRHTFGSGTRLTVV.

This clonotype showed up just a few times. This chain uses TRBV29-1 with TRBJ1-5; D uncertain. Trimming cost V 5 bases and J 5 bases, with 16 bases left between them. Germline V CDR1 and CDR2: SQVTM, ANQGSEA. CDR3 length: 14 amino acids. CDR3 bases: TGCAGCGTTAGCTTTTCCGGGCGAGATCAGCCCCAGCATTTT. Translating gives CSVSFSGRDQPQHF.

This clonotype appeared a few times. CDR3 sequence (DNA): TGTGCCAGCAGACCAGGGGGAGGGGAAGAGACCCAGTACTTC. This gives the protein CASRPGGGEETQYF. This chain links TRBV12-3 or TRBV12-4 with TRBJ2-5; the D call may be TRBD1 or TRBD2 (7 bases each). V shed 6 bases and J shed 3 bases, with 14 bases lying between them. This CDR3 contains 14 residues.